A selection of T cell receptor beta chains follows, all from one sample in a study of shared clonotypes between healthy human individuals. Sequencing was performed with immunoSEQ multiplex PCR; in TCRdb, only in-frame clones are kept and a portion is missing. The sample carries some 1,900,000 clones, roughly 94% recorded once. What was sequenced was naive CD8+ T cells sorted from blood. These receptors came from a man between 18 and 35 years old in good health. The conserved cysteine and the conserved F or W are not part of the CDR3 here. The order of the fields is V gene, CDR3 protein.

TRBV5-1,ASSFSDSSYEQY
TRBV19,ASSFLDRFTEAF
TRBV27,ASSPSVGGNQPQH
TRBV6-5,ASSYLTADTQY
TRBV11-2,ASSLTVEQY
TRBV4-1,ASSQDRVLETQY
TRBV27,ASSWDRTGELF
TRBV10-3,AIIPDSNTEAF
TRBV21-1,ASSKQQNEKLF
TRBV9,ASSAPGTESYNEQF
TRBV10-2,ASSDPLRTGANVLT